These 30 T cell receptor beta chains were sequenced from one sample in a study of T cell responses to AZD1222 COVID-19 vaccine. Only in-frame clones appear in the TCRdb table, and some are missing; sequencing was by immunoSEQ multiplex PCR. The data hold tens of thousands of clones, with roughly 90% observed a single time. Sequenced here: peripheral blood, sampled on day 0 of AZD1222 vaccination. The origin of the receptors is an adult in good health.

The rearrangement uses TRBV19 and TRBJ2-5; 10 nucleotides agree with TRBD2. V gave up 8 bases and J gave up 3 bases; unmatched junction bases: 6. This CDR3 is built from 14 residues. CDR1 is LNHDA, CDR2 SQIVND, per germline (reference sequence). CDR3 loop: CASSTGTSEETQYF. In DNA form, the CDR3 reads TGTGCCAGTTCCACCGGGACTAGCGAAGAGACCCAGTACTTC.

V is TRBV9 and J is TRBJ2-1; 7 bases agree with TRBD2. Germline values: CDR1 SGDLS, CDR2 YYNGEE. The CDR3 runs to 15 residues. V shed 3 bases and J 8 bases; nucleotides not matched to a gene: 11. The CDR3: CASSAREASGDEQFF. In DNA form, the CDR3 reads TGTGCCAGCAGCGCCCGGGAGGCATCGGGCGATGAGCAGTTCTTC.

CDR3 coding DNA: TGTGCCAGCAGCTTTGCGGGAGTGTCCTACAATGAGCAGTTCTTC. Translating gives CASSFAGVSYNEQFF. This chain links TRBV7-2 with TRBJ2-1, with 7 bases lining up with TRBD2. Trimming took 3 bases from V and 1 from J; bases not matched to a gene: 3. Germline V gives CDR1 SGHTA, CDR2 FQGNSA. The CDR3 length is 15 residues.

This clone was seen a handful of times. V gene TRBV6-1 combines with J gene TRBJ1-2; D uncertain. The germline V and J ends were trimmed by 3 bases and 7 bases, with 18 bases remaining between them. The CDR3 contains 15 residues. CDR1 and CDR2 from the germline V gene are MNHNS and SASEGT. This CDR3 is CASSDIPLAMSGYTF. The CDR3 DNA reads TGTGCCAGCAGTGATATCCCCTTGGCTATGAGTGGCTACACCTTC.

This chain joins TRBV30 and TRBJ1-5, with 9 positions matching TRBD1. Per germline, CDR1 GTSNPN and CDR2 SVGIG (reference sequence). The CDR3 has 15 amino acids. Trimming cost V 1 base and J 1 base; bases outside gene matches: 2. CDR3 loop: CAWSGGTGSNQPQHF. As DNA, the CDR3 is TGTGCCTGGAGTGGCGGGACAGGGAGCAATCAGCCCCAGCATTTT.

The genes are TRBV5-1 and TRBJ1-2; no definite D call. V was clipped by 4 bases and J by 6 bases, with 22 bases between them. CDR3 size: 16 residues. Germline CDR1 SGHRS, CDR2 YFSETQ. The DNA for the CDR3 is TGCGCCAGCAGCAGTACCCCTTGGGTACGAGATCATGGCTACACCTTC. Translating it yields CASSSTPWVRDHGYTF.

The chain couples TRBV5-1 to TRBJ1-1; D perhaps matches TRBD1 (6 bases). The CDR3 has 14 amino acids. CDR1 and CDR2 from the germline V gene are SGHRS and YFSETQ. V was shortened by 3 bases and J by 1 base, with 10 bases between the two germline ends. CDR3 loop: CASSYQGSNTEAFF. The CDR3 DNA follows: TGCGCCAGCAGCTATCAGGGGTCGAACACTGAAGCTTTCTTT.

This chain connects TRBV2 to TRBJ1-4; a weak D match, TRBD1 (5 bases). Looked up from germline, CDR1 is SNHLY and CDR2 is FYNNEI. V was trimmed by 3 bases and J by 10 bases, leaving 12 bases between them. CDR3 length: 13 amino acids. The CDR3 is CASSDRGGRKLFF. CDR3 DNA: TGTGCCAGCAGTGATAGGGGAGGGAGAAAACTGTTTTTT. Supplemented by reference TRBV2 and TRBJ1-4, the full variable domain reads EPEVTQTPSHQVTQMGQEVILRCVPISNHLYFYWYRQILGQKVEFLVSFYNNEISEKSEIFDDQFSVERPDGSNFTLKIRSTKLEDSAMYFCASSDRGGRKLFFGSGTQLSVL.

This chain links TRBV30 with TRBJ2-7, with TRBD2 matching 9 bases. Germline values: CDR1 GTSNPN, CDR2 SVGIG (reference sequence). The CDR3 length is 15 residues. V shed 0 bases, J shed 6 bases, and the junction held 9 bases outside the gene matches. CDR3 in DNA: TGTGCCTGGAGTGTACGGGTAGCGGGAGCGGCCGAGCAGTACTTC. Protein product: CAWSVRVAGAAEQYF.

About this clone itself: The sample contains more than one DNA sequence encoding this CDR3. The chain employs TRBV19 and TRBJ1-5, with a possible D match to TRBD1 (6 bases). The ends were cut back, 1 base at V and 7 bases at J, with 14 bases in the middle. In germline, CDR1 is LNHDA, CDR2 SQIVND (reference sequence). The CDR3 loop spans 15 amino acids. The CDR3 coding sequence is TGTGCCAGTAGTATAGTCCCGGGAGGGGGGCAGCCCCAGCATTTT. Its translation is CASSIVPGGGQPQHF.

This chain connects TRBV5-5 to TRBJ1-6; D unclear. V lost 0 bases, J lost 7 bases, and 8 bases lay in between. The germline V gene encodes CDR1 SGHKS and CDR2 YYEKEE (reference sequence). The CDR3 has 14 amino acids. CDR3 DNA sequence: TGTGCCAGCAGCTTGGTTTTGGTAAATTCACCCCTCCACTTT. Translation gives CASSLVLVNSPLHF.

CDR3 coding DNA: TGTGCCACCAGTGATTTGGTAGCCGACCTCGAAAACACCATATATTTT. Amino acid sequence: CATSDLVADLENTIYF. The rearrangement links TRBV24-1 to TRBJ1-3; D gene ambiguous. The V end was cut by 0 bases, the J end by 6 bases, with 14 bases between. Germline V gene sequence: CDR1 KGHDR, CDR2 SFDVKD. The CDR3 has 16 amino acids.

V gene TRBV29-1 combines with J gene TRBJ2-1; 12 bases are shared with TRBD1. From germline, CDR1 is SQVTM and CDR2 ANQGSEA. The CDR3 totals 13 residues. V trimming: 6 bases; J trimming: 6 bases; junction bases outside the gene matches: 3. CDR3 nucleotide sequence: TGCAGCGTGGGACAGGGGGCCGCCAATGAGCAGTTCTTC. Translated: CSVGQGAANEQFF.

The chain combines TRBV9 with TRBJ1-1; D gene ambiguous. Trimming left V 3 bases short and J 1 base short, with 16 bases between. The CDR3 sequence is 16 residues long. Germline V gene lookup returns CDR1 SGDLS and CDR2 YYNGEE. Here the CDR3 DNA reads TGTGCCAGCAGCGGGAGGTGGGGATCTGGGAACACTGAAGCTTTCTTT. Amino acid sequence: CASSGRWGSGNTEAFF.

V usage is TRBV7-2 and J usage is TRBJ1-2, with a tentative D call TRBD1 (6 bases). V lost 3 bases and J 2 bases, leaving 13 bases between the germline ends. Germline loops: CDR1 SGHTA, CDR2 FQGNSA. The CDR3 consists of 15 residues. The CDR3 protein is CASSLFGGPNYGYTF. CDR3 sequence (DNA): TGTGCCAGCAGCTTGTTTGGGGGGCCCAACTATGGCTACACCTTC.

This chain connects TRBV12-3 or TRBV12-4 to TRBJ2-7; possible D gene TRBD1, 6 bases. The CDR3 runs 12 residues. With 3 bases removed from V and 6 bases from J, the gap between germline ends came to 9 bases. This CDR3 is CASSLPRGEQYF. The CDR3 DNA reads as TGTGCCAGCAGTTTGCCCAGGGGCGAGCAGTACTTC.

The CDR3 protein is CASSEVGGPYGYTF. For the CDR3, the DNA is TGTGCCAGCAGCGAAGTGGGGGGGCCGTATGGCTACACCTTC. The chain links TRBV3-1 (or the pseudogene TRBV3-2) to TRBJ1-2; D might be TRBD1 (6 bases). Trimming shortened V by 5 bases and J by 5 bases, and 15 bases separated the two germline ends. The CDR3 has 14 amino acids. Germline V gene sequence: CDR1 LGHDT, CDR2 YNNKEL (reference sequence).

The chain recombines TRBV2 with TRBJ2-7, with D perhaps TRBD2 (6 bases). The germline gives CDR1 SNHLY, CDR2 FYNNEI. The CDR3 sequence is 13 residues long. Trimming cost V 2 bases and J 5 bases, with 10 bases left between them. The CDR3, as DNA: TGTGCCAGCAGTGAAATCATAGCGGACGAGCAGTACTTC. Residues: CASSEIIADEQYF.

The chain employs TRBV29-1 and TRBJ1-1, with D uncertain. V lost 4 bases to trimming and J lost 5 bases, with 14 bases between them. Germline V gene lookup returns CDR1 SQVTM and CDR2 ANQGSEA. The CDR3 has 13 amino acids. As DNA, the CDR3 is TGCAGCGTTGGCGGCGTGGGAGTTACTGAAGCTTTCTTT. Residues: CSVGGVGVTEAFF.

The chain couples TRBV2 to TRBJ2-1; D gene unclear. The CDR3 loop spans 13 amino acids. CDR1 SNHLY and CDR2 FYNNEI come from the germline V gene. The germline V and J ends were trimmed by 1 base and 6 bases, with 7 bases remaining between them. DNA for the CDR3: TGTGCCAGCAGTGAAGGTCCCACCAATGAGCAGTTCTTC. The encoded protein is CASSEGPTNEQFF. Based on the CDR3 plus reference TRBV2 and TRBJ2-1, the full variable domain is EPEVTQTPSHQVTQMGQEVILRCVPISNHLYFYWYRQILGQKVEFLVSFYNNEISEKSEIFDDQFSVERPDGSNFTLKIRSTKLEDSAMYFCASSEGPTNEQFFGPGTRLTVL.

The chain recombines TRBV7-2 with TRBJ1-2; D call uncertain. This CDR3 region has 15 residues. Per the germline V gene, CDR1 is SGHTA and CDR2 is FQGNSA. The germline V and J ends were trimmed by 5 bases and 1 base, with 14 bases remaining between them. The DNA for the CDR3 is TGTGCCAGCAGCCCAACAAACAATATTAACTATGGCTACACCTTC. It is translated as CASSPTNNINYGYTF.

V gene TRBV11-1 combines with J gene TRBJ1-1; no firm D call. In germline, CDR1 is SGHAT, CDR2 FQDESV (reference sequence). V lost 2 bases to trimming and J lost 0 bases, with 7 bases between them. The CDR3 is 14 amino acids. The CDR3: CASSLNSVNTEAFF. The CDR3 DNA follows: TGTGCCAGCAGCTTAAATTCGGTGAACACTGAAGCTTTCTTT.

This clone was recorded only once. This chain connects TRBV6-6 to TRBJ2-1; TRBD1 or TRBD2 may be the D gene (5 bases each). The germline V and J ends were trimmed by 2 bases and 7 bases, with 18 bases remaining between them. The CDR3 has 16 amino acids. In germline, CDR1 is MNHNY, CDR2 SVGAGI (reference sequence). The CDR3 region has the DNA TGTGCCAGCAGTTACGATCCGATGGGGGTGGGAAATGAGCAGTTCTTC. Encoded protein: CASSYDPMGVGNEQFF.

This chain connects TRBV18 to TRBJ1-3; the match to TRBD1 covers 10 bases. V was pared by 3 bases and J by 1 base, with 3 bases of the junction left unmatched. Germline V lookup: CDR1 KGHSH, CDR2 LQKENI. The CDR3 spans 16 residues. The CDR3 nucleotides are TGTGCCAGCTCACCGCTGGGACAGGGGTCTGGAAACACCATATATTTT. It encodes CASSPLGQGSGNTIYF.

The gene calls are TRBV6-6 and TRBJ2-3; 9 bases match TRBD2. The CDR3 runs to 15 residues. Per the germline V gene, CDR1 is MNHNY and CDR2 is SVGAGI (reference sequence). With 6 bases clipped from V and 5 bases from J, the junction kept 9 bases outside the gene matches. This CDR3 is CASSLTSGGGDTQYF. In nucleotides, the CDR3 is TGTGCCAGCAGCCTGACTAGCGGAGGGGGAGATACGCAGTATTTT.

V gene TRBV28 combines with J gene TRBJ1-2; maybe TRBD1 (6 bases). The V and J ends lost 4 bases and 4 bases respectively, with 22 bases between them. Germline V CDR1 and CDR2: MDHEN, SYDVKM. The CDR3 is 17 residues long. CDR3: CASSSSGTWDNVYGYTF. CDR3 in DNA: TGTGCCAGCAGTTCGTCGGGGACCTGGGACAACGTCTATGGCTACACCTTC.

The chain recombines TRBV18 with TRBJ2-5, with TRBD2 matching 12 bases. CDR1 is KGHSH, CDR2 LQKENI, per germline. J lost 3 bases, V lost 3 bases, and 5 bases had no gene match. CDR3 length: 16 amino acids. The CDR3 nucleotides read TGTGCCAGCTCACCCCGACTAGCGGGAGTCGAAGAGACCCAGTACTTC. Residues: CASSPRLAGVEETQYF.

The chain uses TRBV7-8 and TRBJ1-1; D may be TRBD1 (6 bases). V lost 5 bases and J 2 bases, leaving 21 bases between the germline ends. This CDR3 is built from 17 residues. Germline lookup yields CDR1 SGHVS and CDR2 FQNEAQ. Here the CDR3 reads CASSQAGTRTPNTEAFF. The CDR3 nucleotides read TGTGCCAGCAGCCAAGCGGGGACACGGACCCCTAACACTGAAGCTTTCTTT.

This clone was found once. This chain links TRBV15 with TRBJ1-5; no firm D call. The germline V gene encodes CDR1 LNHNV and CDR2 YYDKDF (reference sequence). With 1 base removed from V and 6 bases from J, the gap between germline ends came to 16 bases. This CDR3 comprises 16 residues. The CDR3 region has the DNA TGTGCCACCAGCAGAGGTGGTAGGCGCAACAGTCAGCCCCAGCATTTT. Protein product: CATSRGGRRNSQPQHF.

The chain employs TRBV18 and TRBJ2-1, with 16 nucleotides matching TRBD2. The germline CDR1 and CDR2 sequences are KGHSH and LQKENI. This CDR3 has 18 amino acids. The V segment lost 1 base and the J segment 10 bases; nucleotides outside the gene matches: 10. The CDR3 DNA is TGTGCCAGCTCACCACGAATGGGACTAGCGGGAGGGCCCCAAGAGCAGTTCTTC. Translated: CASSPRMGLAGGPQEQFF. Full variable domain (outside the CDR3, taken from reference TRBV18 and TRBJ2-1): NAGVMQNPRHLVRRRGQEARLRCSPMKGHSHVYWYRQLPEEGLKFMVYLQKENIIDESGMPKERFSAEFPKEGPSILRIQQVVRGDSAAYFCASSPRMGLAGGPQEQFFGPGTRLTVL.